These 28 T cell receptor beta chains were sequenced from one sample in a study of T-cell memory formation after mild COVID-19 (dated by TCRdb to the early 2020s). Libraries were constructed by 5' RACE. TCRdb lists the instrument as Illumina NovaSeq 6000. TCRdb handled the public reads itself, with Q25 trimming in fastp and clone calling in MiXCR, and kept productive beta chains. Each entry is one CDR3 protein sequence, shown with its most common DNA and genes. This sample gives 250,000 to 300,000 distinct CDR3 sequences in total; 7.5% to 9.5% of them show up just once. Of the sample, approximately 23% falls within the top ten clones. The source material was PBMCs or a T cell subset sorted from them (not recorded which). Receptors were obtained from a man between 18 and 35 years old who had mild COVID-19 (a few samples of this study predate the infection). The sample titles of this study are shuffled in the database, so cell type and time point are left out; the donor was told from shared clones.

V usage is TRBV7-3 and J usage is TRBJ2-7, with 9 bases that match TRBD2. The DNA end is more similar to TRBJ2-1, so the J call may be wrong. CDR3 length equals 14 residues. Germline V gene sequence: CDR1 SGHTA, CDR2 FQGTGA. The CDR3 sequence is CASSTDSGSDEQFF. The CDR3 region has the DNA TGTGCCAGCAGCACCGATAGCGGGAGTGATGAGCAGTTCTTC.

The V call is TRBV6-5, the J call TRBJ1-1; D gene uncertain. Trimming removed 0 bases from V and 0 bases from J, with 5 bases in between. CDR3 length equals 14 residues. Germline assignment: CDR1 MNHEY and CDR2 SVGAGI. The CDR3 nucleotides are TGTGCCAGCAGTTACTCGCGCTTGAACACTGAAGCTTTCTTT. Its protein is CASSYSRLNTEAFF.

This clonotype was found a few times. The J gene is TRBJ1-2, the V gene TRBV6-1; D call uncertain. V gave up 2 bases and J gave up 4 bases, with 8 bases separating them. Germline lookup yields CDR1 MNHNS and CDR2 SASEGT. This CDR3 spans 13 amino acids. This CDR3 is CASSETWAYGYTF. The CDR3 coding sequence is TGTGCCAGCAGTGAAACGTGGGCCTATGGCTACACCTTC.

The chain uses TRBV27 and TRBJ1-1; TRBD1 matches at 12 bases. This CDR3 has 17 residues. After removal of 5 bases from V and 6 bases from J, the junction contained 13 bases not matched to a gene. Germline CDR1 MNHEY, CDR2 SMNVEV (reference sequence). CDR3 loop: CASSKYGTGGVGAEAFF. The CDR3 coding sequence is TGTGCCAGCAGTAAATACGGGACAGGGGGCGTTGGGGCTGAAGCTTTCTTT.

The gene calls are TRBV2 and TRBJ2-3; no clear D. This CDR3 spans 13 amino acids. Germline values: CDR1 SNHLY, CDR2 FYNNEI. Trimming cost V 1 base and J 5 bases, with 7 bases left between them. The CDR3 loop reads CASSEGVGDTQYF. CDR3 in DNA: TGTGCCAGCAGTGAAGGGGTGGGAGATACGCAGTATTTT.

This clonotype was counted between two and nine times. The chain uses TRBV4-3 and TRBJ1-6; D is perhaps TRBD1 (5 bases). This CDR3 spans 13 amino acids. V shed 3 bases and J shed 9 bases, with 9 bases lying between them. CDR1 and CDR2 (germline): LGHNA, YSLEER. The CDR3 DNA sequence: TGCGCCAGCAGCCAGGCAGGGCGTTCACCCCTCCACTTT. This sequence encodes CASSQAGRSPLHF.

This clonotype was seen many times. This chain connects TRBV15 to TRBJ1-5; D remains ambiguous. There are 13 residues in the CDR3. Germline V lookup: CDR1 LNHNV, CDR2 YYDKDF (reference sequence). Trimming stripped 0 bases from V and 6 bases from J, with 6 bases between. CDR3 residues: CATSRDLSQPQHF. The DNA for the CDR3 is TGTGCCACCAGCAGAGATCTAAGTCAGCCCCAGCATTTT.

This clonotype was counted between two and nine times. This chain joins TRBV6-2 or TRBV6-3 and TRBJ2-3; no clear D gene. The CDR3 runs 12 residues. Trimming cost V 4 bases and J 7 bases, with 9 bases left between them. Germline values: CDR1 MNHEY, CDR2 SVGEGT. The CDR3 spells CASSSEPNTQYF. The CDR3 coding sequence is TGTGCCAGCAGTTCCGAGCCAAATACGCAGTATTTT.

This clonotype has a handful of counts. This sequence joins TRBV4-1 and TRBJ1-2; D is perhaps TRBD1 (6 bases). V dropped 3 bases and J dropped 5 bases, with 16 bases sitting between them. Germline CDR1 is MGHRA and CDR2 is YSYEKL. The CDR3 is 15 amino acids. CDR3 bases: TGCGCCAGCAGCCATGGCCTGGGGGCTAGGTATGGCTACACCTTC. Translating it yields CASSHGLGARYGYTF.

On this clonotype itself: Because the CDR3 is missing its conserved closing phenylalanine or tryptophan, this is likely a read error. The chain uses TRBV5-5 and TRBJ1-2, with D unclear. This CDR3 spans 14 amino acids. CDR1 is SGHKS and CDR2 is YYEKEE in the germline V gene (reference sequence). V was cut by 5 bases and J by 4 bases, with 15 bases left in between. CDR3 amino acids: CASSQKTVIYGYTL. The CDR3, as DNA: TGTGCCAGCAGTCAGAAGACGGTAATCTATGGCTACACCTTA.

The V gene is TRBV4-1, the J gene TRBJ1-1; D perhaps matches TRBD1 (5 bases). Germline values: CDR1 MGHRA, CDR2 YSYEKL. Trimming stripped 4 bases from V and 4 bases from J, with 16 bases between. The CDR3 is made up of 15 amino acids. This chain's CDR3 is CASSPGRGLGTEAFF. The CDR3 nucleotides are TGCGCCAGCAGCCCTGGGAGGGGTTTGGGCACTGAAGCTTTCTTT.

This clonotype was detected a few times. The rearrangement uses TRBV6-2 or TRBV6-3 and TRBJ2-7; D uncertain. The CDR3 extends over 12 amino acids. Germline-derived CDR1 and CDR2 are MNHEY and SVGEGT. The germline V and J ends were trimmed by 2 bases and 3 bases, with 5 bases remaining between them. CDR3 nucleotide sequence: TGTGCCAGCAGTTACCCGCACTACGAGCAGTACTTC. Protein: CASSYPHYEQYF.

This clonotype occurred a few times. CDR3 coding DNA: TGTGCCATTAGGGCGGGACTAGCGGGGACGGAGACCCAGTACTTC. Protein product: CAIRAGLAGTETQYF. This chain links TRBV10-3 with TRBJ2-5; TRBD2 agrees at 13 bases. CDR3 length equals 15 residues. With 9 bases clipped from V and 5 bases from J, the junction kept 9 bases outside the gene matches. The V gene's germline CDR1 is ENHRY and CDR2 SYGVKD.

This clonotype was counted at least ten times. The rearrangement uses TRBV5-1 and TRBJ1-3; D is possibly TRBD1 (5 bases). V dropped 2 bases and J dropped 0 bases, with 12 bases sitting between them. Germline CDR1 and CDR2: SGHRS and YFSETQ. This CDR3 is 16 amino acids long. DNA for the CDR3: TGCGCCAGCAGCTTACGGGGCCGCGACTCTGGAAACACCATATATTTT. Protein sequence: CASSLRGRDSGNTIYF.

This clonotype was found a few times. The chain joins TRBV7-9 to TRBJ1-6; 8 positions match TRBD1. Germline V CDR1 and CDR2: SEHNR, FQNEAQ (reference sequence). This CDR3 spans 16 amino acids. V gave up 4 bases and J gave up 6 bases; unmatched junction bases: 8. CDR3 nucleotide sequence: TGTGCCAGCAGCTGGACAGGGACGATACTTAATTCACCCCTCCACTTT. Translation gives CASSWTGTILNSPLHF.

The chain carries TRBV7-6 and TRBJ2-3; TRBD2 agrees at 8 bases. The germline gives CDR1 SGHVS, CDR2 FNYEAQ. There are 17 residues in the CDR3. After removal of 5 bases from V and 2 bases from J, the junction contained 12 bases not matched to a gene. For the CDR3, the DNA is TGTGCCAGCAGCAAGACCCCCGTGCGGGAGGACACAGATACGCAGTATTTT. Translated, it gives CASSKTPVREDTDTQYF.

This clonotype was detected only a few times. V is TRBV10-3 and J is TRBJ1-2; TRBD1 aligns across 8 bases. Germline CDR1 and CDR2: ENHRY and SYGVKD. The CDR3 is 13 residues long. J was trimmed by 7 bases and V by 3 bases; bases with no gene match: 4. The CDR3 DNA reads as TGTGCCATCAGTGACGGACAGGGAGCTGGCTACACCTTC. Protein product: CAISDGQGAGYTF.

The chain couples TRBV18 to TRBJ1-2; TRBD1 matches 9 bases. This CDR3 is 14 amino acids long. The trim removed 8 bases at V and 4 bases at J, leaving 8 bases unmatched. Germline assignment: CDR1 KGHSH and CDR2 LQKENI. CDR3 DNA sequence: TGTGCCAGCGCAGAGGACAGGGGCCTCTATGGCTACACCTTC. Residues: CASAEDRGLYGYTF.

This clonotype showed up many times. The genes are TRBV9 and TRBJ2-1, with TRBD2 matching over 14 bases. Germline lookup yields CDR1 SGDLS and CDR2 YYNGEE. The CDR3 runs 20 residues. V shed 4 bases and J 0 bases; nucleotides not matched to a gene: 12. CDR3 DNA sequence: TGTGCCAGCAGCTCCGCCGATGGGACTAGCGGGAGTCGCTCCTACAATGAGCAGTTCTTC. This encodes CASSSADGTSGSRSYNEQFF. The full variable domain, rest sourced from reference TRBV9 and TRBJ2-1, is DSGVTQTPKHLITATGQRVTLRCSPRSGDLSVYWYQQSLDQGLQFLIQYYNGEERAKGNILERFSAQQFPDLHSELNLSSLELGDSALYFCASSSADGTSGSRSYNEQFFGPGTRLTVL.

This clonotype has more than one count but fewer than ten. V and J are TRBV7-2 and TRBJ2-7, with D perhaps TRBD1 (5 bases). This CDR3 region has 15 residues. CDR1 and CDR2 from the germline V gene are SGHTA and FQGNSA. Trimming pared 0 bases from V and 2 bases from J, leaving 11 bases between. The CDR3 region has the DNA TGTGCCAGCAGCTTAGCCCCAGGGATAACCTACGAGCAGTACTTC. This gives the protein CASSLAPGITYEQYF. Using reference TRBV7-2 and TRBJ2-7 for the parts outside the CDR3, the full variable domain is GAGVSQSPSNKVTEKGKDVELRCDPISGHTALYWYRQSLGQGLEFLIYFQGNSAPDKSGLPSDRFSAERTGGSVSTLTIQRTQQEDSAVYLCASSLAPGITYEQYFGPGTRLTVT.

The sample holds many counts of this clonotype. The V and J genes are TRBV6-5 and TRBJ2-5; D remains ambiguous. CDR3 size: 12 residues. V was cut by 4 bases and J by 5 bases, with 8 bases left in between. Germline V gives CDR1 MNHEY, CDR2 SVGAGI. CDR3 in DNA: TGTGCCAGCAGTTCCTTGACCGAGACCCAGTACTTC. Protein: CASSSLTETQYF.

The sample holds many counts of this clonotype. The CDR3 nucleotides read TGTGCCAGCAGTTTTGTTCCGGGACTGAACTCTGGAAACACCATATATTTT. It encodes CASSFVPGLNSGNTIYF. The V and J genes are TRBV12-3 or TRBV12-4 and TRBJ1-3, with D possibly TRBD1 on 5 matching bases. V was shortened by 3 bases and J by 0 bases, with 15 bases between the two germline ends. The CDR3 spans 17 residues.

This chain uses TRBV7-4 with TRBJ2-5; D might be TRBD1 (6 bases). Trimming took 5 bases from V and 3 from J, leaving 10 bases between them. The CDR3 extends over 13 amino acids. CDR1 SGHVT and CDR2 SQSDAQ come from the germline V gene. The chain's CDR3 is CASSDDRKETQYF. Written as DNA, the CDR3 is TGTGCCAGCAGCGACGACAGGAAAGAGACCCAGTACTTC.

There are many counts of this clonotype. V gene TRBV5-1 combines with J gene TRBJ2-1; D assignment may be TRBD1 or TRBD2 (6 bases each). CDR1 and CDR2 (germline): SGHRS, YFSETQ. This CDR3 region has 15 residues. Trimming cost V 1 base and J 3 bases, with 11 bases left between them. The CDR3 spells CASSLSGAFYNEQFF. The CDR3 DNA follows: TGCGCCAGCAGCTTGTCGGGGGCTTTCTACAATGAGCAGTTCTTC.

This clonotype occurred many times. The CDR3 DNA follows: TGTGCCAGCAGCTTCCTTACGACGGGAAACACTGAAGCTTTCTTT. As protein: CASSFLTTGNTEAFF. The rearrangement joins TRBV7-2 to TRBJ1-1; D not certain. CDR1 is SGHTA and CDR2 is FQGNSA in the germline V gene. V lost 3 bases, J lost 2 bases, and 13 bases lay in between. The CDR3 has 15 residues. The variable domain in full, completed from reference TRBV7-2 and TRBJ1-1, reads GAGVSQSPSNKVTEKGKDVELRCDPISGHTALYWYRQSLGQGLEFLIYFQGNSAPDKSGLPSDRFSAERTGGSVSTLTIQRTQQEDSAVYLCASSFLTTGNTEAFFGQGTRLTVV.

The J gene is TRBJ1-5, the V gene TRBV6-5; TRBD1 matches 7 bases. The CDR3 is made up of 13 amino acids. The ends lost 6 bases at V and 6 bases at J; junction bases unmatched: 5. CDR1 MNHEY and CDR2 SVGAGI come from the germline V gene. The CDR3 loop is CASRRQGGQPQHF. The CDR3 DNA sequence: TGTGCCAGCAGGCGACAGGGAGGTCAGCCCCAGCATTTT.

This chain connects TRBV5-1 to TRBJ2-7, with 9 bases fitting TRBD1. The germline gives CDR1 SGHRS, CDR2 YFSETQ. Trimming cost V 4 bases and J 6 bases; bases outside gene matches: 8. The CDR3 has 14 residues. For the CDR3, the DNA is TGCGCCAGCAGCACCGGGACAGGGTTGGTCGAGCAGTACTTC. Residues: CASSTGTGLVEQYF.

This clonotype was counted only a few times. The rearrangement joins TRBV5-1 to TRBJ2-5; D not certain. CDR3 length equals 14 residues. Germline CDR1 reads SGHRS; CDR2 reads YFSETQ. Trimming stripped 3 bases from V and 7 bases from J, with 16 bases between. The CDR3 nucleotides are TGCGCCAGCAGCTCTTTGGCCCAAGAAGGGACCCAGTACTTC. This encodes CASSSLAQEGTQYF.